This T cell receptor beta chain appears in the sequencing data of a study of neurological immune-mediated disorders. Regarding time point: longitudinal time-point 2. Whole-study results and caveats: While HTLV-1-associated myelopathy showed the greatest TCR clonal expansion, multiple sclerosis showed the least, falling below healthy controls.

About this clonotype itself: Its cognate antigen is unknown.

Synthesis of cDNA was performed by 5'RACE using 10-nucleotide random UMIs. In every sequencing run, more than 170 million TCR-beta sequences were generated from 15-18 subjects. TCRdb reprocessed the 5' RACE reads via MiXCR and lists one record per CDR3 protein. The sample carries approximately 82,000 distinct CDR3 sequences, about 13% recorded once. Sequencing was performed on PBMCs. This clonotype was obtained from a female donor with HTLV-1-associated myelopathy (HAM/TSP).

The CDR3, as DNA: TGTGCCAGCAGCCCCCGGAGACAGCATGGGGCCCAGTACTTC. Translated, it gives CASSPRRQHGAQYF. The rearrangement joins TRBV9 to TRBJ2-5; maybe TRBD1 (5 bases). The CDR3 loop spans 14 amino acids. Trimming shortened V by 4 bases and J by 9 bases, and 19 bases separated the two germline ends. Germline loops: CDR1 SGDLS, CDR2 YYNGEE.